Described below is a single T cell receptor beta chain sequence and its context. The sample is drawn from a study of blood T cell repertoires in COVID-19. Sequencing used immunoSEQ multiplex PCR; TCRdb keeps in-frame clones, though not all of them. This table has 130,000 to 150,000 clones, 80% to 85% appearing once. This clonotype originated in a human donor in a cohort sampled during active COVID-19. The sequencing sample was made of peripheral blood.

The CDR3 coding sequence is TGTGCCAGCAGTTTATGGGGCAATACGCAGTATTTT. Protein: CASSLWGNTQYF. The chain links TRBV28 to TRBJ2-3; D call uncertain. This CDR3 comprises 12 residues. V was clipped by 0 bases and J by 7 bases, with 5 bases between them. CDR1 and CDR2 (germline): MDHEN, SYDVKM.